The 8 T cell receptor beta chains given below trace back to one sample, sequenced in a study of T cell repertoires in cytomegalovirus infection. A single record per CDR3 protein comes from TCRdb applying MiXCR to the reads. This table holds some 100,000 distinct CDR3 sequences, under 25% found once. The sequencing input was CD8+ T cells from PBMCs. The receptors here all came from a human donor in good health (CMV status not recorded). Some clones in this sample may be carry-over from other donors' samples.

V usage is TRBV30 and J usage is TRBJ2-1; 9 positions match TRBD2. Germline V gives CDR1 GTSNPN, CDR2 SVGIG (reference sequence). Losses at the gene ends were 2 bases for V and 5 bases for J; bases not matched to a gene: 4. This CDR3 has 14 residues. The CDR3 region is CAWSPGTSNNEQFF. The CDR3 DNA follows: TGTGCCTGGAGTCCCGGGACTAGCAACAATGAGCAGTTCTTC.

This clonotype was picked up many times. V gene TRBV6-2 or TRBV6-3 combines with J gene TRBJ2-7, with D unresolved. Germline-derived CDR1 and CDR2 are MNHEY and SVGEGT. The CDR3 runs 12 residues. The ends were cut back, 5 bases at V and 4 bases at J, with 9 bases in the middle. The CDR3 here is CASSPSEYEQYF. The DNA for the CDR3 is TGTGCCAGCAGTCCATCAGAATACGAGCAGTACTTC.

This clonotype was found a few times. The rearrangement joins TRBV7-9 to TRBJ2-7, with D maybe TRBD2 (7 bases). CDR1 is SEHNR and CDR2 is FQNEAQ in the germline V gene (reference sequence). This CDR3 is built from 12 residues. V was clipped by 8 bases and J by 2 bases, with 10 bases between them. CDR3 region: CASEGGTYEQYF. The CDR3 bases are TGTGCCAGCGAGGGGGGGACCTACGAGCAGTACTTC.

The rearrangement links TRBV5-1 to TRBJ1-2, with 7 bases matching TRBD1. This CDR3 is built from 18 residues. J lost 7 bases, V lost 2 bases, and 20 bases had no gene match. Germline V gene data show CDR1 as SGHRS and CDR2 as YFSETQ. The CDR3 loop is CASSFDLGWDSSVSGYTF. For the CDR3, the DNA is TGCGCCAGCAGCTTCGACCTAGGTTGGGACAGCTCCGTGTCTGGCTACACCTTC.

This chain's CDR3 is CASSQDMGTGPVEQYF. In nucleotides, the CDR3 is TGCGCCAGCAGCCAAGATATGGGGACAGGGCCCGTCGAGCAGTACTTC. The chain recombines TRBV4-1 with TRBJ2-7; TRBD1 aligns across 9 bases. The germline V gene has CDR1 MGHRA and CDR2 YSYEKL. This CDR3 contains 16 residues. V lost 0 bases, J lost 6 bases, and 9 bases stayed unmatched.

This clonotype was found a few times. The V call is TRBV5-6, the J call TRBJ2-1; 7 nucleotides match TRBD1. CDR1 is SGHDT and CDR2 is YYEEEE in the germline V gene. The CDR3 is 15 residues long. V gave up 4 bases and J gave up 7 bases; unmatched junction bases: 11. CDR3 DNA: TGTGCCAGCAGCGTCGGCAGGGGCAGGGGGAATGAGCAGTTCTTC. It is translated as CASSVGRGRGNEQFF.

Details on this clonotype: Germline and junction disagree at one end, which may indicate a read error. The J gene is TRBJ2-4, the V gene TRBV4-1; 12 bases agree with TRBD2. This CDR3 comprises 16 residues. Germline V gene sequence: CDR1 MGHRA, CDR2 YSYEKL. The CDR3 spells CASSPRLAGDGNTQYF. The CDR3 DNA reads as TGTGCCAGCAGCCCCCGACTAGCGGGGGATGGAAACACTCAGTACTTC.

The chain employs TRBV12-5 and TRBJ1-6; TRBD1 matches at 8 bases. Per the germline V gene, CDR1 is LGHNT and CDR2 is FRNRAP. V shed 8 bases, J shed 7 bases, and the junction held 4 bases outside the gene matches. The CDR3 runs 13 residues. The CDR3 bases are TGTGCTAGTAGGGGACAGGTAAATTCACCCCTCCACTTT. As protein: CASRGQVNSPLHF.